This T cell receptor (beta chain) originates from a study of post-analysis software for immune sequencing data. Study conclusions and caveats: In patients, about five TRBV segments were more frequent than in controls, with TRBV5-6, TRBV5-1 and TRBV20-1 among them.

With respect to this clonotype: Its cognate antigen is unknown.

The CDR3 has 15 residues. CDR1 is SNHLY and CDR2 is FYNNEI in the germline V gene. V shed 6 bases and J 15 bases; nucleotides not matched to a gene: 15. Unique molecular identifiers featured in each of the TCR beta cDNA libraries. Each CDR3 protein is one row after TCRdb ran MiXCR on the PCR reads. The sample lists fewer than 850,000 distinct CDR3 sequences, about 32% seen once, with 0.55% to 0.65% in the top ten. What was sequenced was blood. The J gene is TRBJ2-1, the V gene TRBV2; 12 bases match TRBD2. The sequence came from a girl between 5 and 17 years old with multiple sclerosis. The CDR3 nucleotides are TGTGCCAGCAGCGTGGTGGGGCTAGCGGGAGGGCACCGGTTCTTC. The encoded protein is CASSVVGLAGGHRFF.